What follows describes a single T cell receptor (beta chain). Its antigen remains unknown. A single heparinised blood sample, averaging approximately 110 mL, was obtained per donor. The purity of all sorted populations exceeded 98%. This sample was included in a study of beta chain features in type 1 diabetes. On the study more broadly: The examined sorted cells totaled over 85,000,000 across samples. Study results and limitations: Researchers report that Type 1 diabetes patients had moderately but significantly shorter TCRB CDR3s across all four CD4+ subsets. Insertions were fewer and deletions more numerous at VDJ junctions in type 1 diabetes patients.

V was cut by 6 bases and J by 6 bases, with 17 bases left in between. Germline CDR1 reads MDHEN; CDR2 reads SYDVKM. The CDR3 contains 15 residues. Expressed TCRB transcripts were sequenced after all isolated RNA was converted to cDNA. This table comes from immunoSEQ multiplex PCR, and its TCRdb copy is limited to in-frame clones, with some not included. The data contain about 390,000 clones, 9.6% of them singletons. This sequence originates from a man aged 30-40 years with type 1 diabetes. The rearrangement joins TRBV28 to TRBJ2-2; TRBD1 is a possible D gene (6 bases). The sample consisted of central memory CD4+ T cells from blood. CDR3 sequence (DNA): TGTGCCAGCAGCCCGACGGCAGGGGCCGCCGGGGAGCTGTTTTTT. Its translation: CASSPTAGAAGELFF. Complete variable domain (other parts from reference TRBV28 and TRBJ2-2): DVKVTQSSRYLVKRTGEKVFLECVQDMDHENMFWYRQDPGLGLRLIYFSYDVKMKEKGDIPEGYSVSREKKERFSLILESASTNQTSMYLCASSPTAGAAGELFFGEGSRLTVL.